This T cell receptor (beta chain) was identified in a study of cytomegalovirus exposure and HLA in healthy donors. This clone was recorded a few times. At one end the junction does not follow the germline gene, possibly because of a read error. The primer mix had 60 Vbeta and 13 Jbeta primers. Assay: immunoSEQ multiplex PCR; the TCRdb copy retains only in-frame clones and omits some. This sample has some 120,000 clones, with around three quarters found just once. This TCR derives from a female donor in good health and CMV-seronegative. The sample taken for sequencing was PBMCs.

CDR3 nucleotides: TGTGCCAGCAGGGACGGGGGACTATCCTCCAATGAGCAGTTCTTC. It encodes CASRDGGLSSNEQFF. V usage is TRBV11-2 and J usage is TRBJ2-1; 7 nucleotides agree with TRBD2. This CDR3 contains 15 residues. Germline assignment: CDR1 SGHAT and CDR2 FQNNGV.